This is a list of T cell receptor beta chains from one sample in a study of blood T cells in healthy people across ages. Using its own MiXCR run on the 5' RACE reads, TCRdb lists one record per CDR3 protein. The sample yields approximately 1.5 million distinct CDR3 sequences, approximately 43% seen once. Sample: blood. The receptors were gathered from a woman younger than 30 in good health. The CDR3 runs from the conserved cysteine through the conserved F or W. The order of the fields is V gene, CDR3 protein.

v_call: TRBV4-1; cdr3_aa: CASSQGVQGNTGELFF
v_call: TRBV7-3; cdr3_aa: CAGSLYTGGGNEQFF
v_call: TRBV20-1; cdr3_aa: CSARDAQGWDTEAFF
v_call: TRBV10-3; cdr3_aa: CAISLQGRSYEQYF
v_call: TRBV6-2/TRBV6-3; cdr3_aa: CASSYSSGVGTDTQYF
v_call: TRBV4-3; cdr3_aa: CASSFGVAGAPDTQYF
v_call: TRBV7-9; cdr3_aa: CASSLYGLAGADEQFF
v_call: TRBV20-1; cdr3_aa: CSATGLTSSYEQFF
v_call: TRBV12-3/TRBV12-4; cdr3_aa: CASSHGTRKNIQYF
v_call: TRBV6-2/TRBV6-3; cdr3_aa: CASSWGSLETQYF
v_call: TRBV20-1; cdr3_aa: CSATGRTYNEQYF
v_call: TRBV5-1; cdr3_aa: CASSKSPGQTFYGYTF
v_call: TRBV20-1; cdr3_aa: CSARISSGANVLTF
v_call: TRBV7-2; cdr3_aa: CASMPGQTLYEQYF
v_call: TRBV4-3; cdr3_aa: CTSSPGFPSYEQYF
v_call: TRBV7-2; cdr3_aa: CASDQGLEPDTQYF
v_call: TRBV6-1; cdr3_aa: CASSDRGWNQPQHF
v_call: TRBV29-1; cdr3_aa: CSVRTVSYEQYF
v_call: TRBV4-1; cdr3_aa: CASSQPTSGRAERNEQFF
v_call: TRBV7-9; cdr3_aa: CASSLTGMGGYTF
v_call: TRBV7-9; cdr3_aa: CASSLENPQHF
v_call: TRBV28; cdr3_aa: CASSSPTRWPEQYF
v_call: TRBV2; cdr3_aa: CASSALGGMRYGYTF
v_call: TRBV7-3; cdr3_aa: CASSFPGGWTEAFF
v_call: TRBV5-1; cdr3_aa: CASSSGGRRDTEAFF
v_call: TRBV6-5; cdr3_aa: CASSSLGGINEKLFF
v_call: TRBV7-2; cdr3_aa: CASSFFGDSNQPQHF
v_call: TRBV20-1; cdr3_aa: CSARGTLAYEQYF
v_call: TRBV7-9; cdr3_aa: CASSLYGIGYTF
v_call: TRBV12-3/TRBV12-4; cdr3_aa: CASTGELGREQYF
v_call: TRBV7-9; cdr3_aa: CASSSMATSVNEQYF
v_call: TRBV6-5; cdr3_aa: CASRPGGDSPLHF
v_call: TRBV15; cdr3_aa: CATSRDLGFGDYNQPQHF
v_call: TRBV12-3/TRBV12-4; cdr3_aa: CASTSVAGGGDEQYF
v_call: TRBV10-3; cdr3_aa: CATSTSGGSSYEQYF
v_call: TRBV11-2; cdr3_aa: CASSLVATSPLHF
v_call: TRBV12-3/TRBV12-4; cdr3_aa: CASSPPRKDKNIQYF
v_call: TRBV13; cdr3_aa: CASSLPGTGGQKDTQYF
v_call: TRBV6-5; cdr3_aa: CASLPSAGGTYNEQFF
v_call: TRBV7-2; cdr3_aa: CASSLNRREQYF
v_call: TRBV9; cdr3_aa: CASSHEMTDTQYF
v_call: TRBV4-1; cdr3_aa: CASTPDGYDNQPQHF
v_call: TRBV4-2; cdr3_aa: CASSQWDGTYEQYF
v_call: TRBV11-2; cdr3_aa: CASSLDLGSGRLHEQFF
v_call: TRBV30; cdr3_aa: CAWRGGVRDNEQFF
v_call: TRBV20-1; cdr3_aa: CSPERSSYNEQFF
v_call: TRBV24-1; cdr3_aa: CATSDSGRGSRTDTQYF
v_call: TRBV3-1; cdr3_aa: CASSQGDGGSLEKLFF
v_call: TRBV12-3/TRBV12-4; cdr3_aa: CASSPAIGGQEAQHF
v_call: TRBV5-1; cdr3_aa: CASSVTPDYGYTF
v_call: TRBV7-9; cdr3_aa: CASSIARGAYEQYF
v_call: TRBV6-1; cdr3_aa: CASSWERNQPQHF
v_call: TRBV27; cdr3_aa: CASSLRYNSPLHF
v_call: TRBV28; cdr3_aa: CASARGAGGTDTQYF
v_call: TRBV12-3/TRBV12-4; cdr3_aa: CASLGAEDLMDTRYF
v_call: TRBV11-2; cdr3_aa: CASRGTVGYEQYF
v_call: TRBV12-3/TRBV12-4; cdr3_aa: CASSLGSDPETQYF
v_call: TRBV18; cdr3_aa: CASSPQQGDQETQYF
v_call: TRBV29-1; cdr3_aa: CSVVVKVYEQYF
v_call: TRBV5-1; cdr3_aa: CASSLRGARAIQPQHF